These 3 T cell receptor beta chains were sequenced from one sample in a study of molecular identifiers for immune sequencing clone quantification. TCRdb processed the PCR reads anew with MiXCR; each CDR3 protein has one entry. Of some 91,000 distinct CDR3 sequences listed, less than 25% are singletons. Sequenced: naive CD8+ T cells from blood, with Jurkat cell RNA spiked in. Subset reported: FACS-sorted CD8+CD4-CCR7+CD45RA+ naive T cells. The receptors come from a human donor in good health. Some libraries in this study had Jurkat cell RNA spiked in.

There are a few counts of this clonotype. V and J are TRBV7-9 and TRBJ1-3; 7 bases are shared with TRBD1. V trimming: 4 bases; J trimming: 0 bases; junction bases outside the gene matches: 9. The germline V gene encodes CDR1 SEHNR and CDR2 FQNEAQ (reference sequence). There are 17 residues in the CDR3. Written as DNA, the CDR3 is TGTGCCAGCAGCTCAACAGGGGCCGGATACTCTGGAAACACCATATATTTT. Protein product: CASSSTGAGYSGNTIYF.

This clonotype occurred many times. The chain links TRBV12-3 or TRBV12-4 to TRBJ1-5; 8 nucleotides agree with TRBD1. With V trimmed by 5 bases and J by 14 bases, 14 bases remained unmatched. The CDR3 has 14 amino acids. Written as DNA, the CDR3 is TGTGCCAGCAGTCCGGGGGATCTGACAGGGGTTAAGCATTTT. It translates to CASSPGDLTGVKHF.

The rearrangement links TRBV2 to TRBJ2-1; 9 nucleotides match TRBD1. With V trimmed by 7 bases and J by 1 base, 5 bases remained unmatched. The CDR3 runs 15 residues. Per germline, CDR1 SNHLY and CDR2 FYNNEI. CDR3 sequence reads: CASKPGQGSYNEQFF. The CDR3 bases are TGTGCCAGCAAACCGGGACAGGGTTCCTACAATGAGCAGTTCTTC.